Sequencing of this T cell receptor (beta chain) was carried out in a study of blood T cell repertoires in COVID-19. Germline CDR1 is SGHNT and CDR2 is YYREEE (reference sequence). The CDR3 contains 16 residues. Between the trimmed V and J ends, which lost 6 bases and 0 bases, there was a span of 17 bases. In the authors' methods: Amplification from reference gene primers served as the basis for estimated nucleated cell counts. TCRdb's copy holds only in-frame clones and misses some; the assay was immunoSEQ multiplex PCR. Clone size and the V and J calls come from that table; the DNA yielded D and trimming. The profile covers 430,000 or so clones, with more than 75% appearing a single time and around 1.9% taken by the ten largest.

Material: PBMCs or T cells enriched from blood (not recorded which). The chain is built from TRBV5-4 and TRBJ2-3; D uncertain. The origin of this receptor is a woman aged 40 to 55 who had recovered from COVID-19. The CDR3 is CASTESNLRSTDTQYF. CDR3 bases: TGTGCCAGCACCGAGTCGAACTTGCGCAGCACAGATACGCAGTATTTT.